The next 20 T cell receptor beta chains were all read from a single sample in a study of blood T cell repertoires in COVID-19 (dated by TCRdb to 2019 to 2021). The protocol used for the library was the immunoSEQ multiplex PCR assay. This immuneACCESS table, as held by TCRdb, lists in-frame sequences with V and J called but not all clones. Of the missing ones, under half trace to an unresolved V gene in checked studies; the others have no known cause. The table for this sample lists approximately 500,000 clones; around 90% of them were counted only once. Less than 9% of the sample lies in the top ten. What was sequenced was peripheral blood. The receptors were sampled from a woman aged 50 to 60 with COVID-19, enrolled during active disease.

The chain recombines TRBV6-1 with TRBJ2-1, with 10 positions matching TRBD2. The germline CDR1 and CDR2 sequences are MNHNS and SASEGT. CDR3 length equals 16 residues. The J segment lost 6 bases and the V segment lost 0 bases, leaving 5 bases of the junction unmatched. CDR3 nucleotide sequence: TGTGCCAGCAGTGAAGCGGAAGCGGGGGGGCTCAATGAGCAGTTCTTC. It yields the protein CASSEAEAGGLNEQFF.

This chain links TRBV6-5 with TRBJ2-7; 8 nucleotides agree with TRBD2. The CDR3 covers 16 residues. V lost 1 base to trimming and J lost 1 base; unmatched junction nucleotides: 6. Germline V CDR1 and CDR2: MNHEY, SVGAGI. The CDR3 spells CASSYWGSGESYEQYF. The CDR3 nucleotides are TGTGCCAGCAGTTACTGGGGTAGCGGGGAATCCTACGAGCAGTACTTC.

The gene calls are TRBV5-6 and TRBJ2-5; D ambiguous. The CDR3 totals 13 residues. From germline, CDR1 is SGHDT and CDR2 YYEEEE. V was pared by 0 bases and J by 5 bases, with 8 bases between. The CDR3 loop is CASSLVQLETQYF. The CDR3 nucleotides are TGTGCCAGCAGCTTGGTACAATTGGAGACCCAGTACTTC.

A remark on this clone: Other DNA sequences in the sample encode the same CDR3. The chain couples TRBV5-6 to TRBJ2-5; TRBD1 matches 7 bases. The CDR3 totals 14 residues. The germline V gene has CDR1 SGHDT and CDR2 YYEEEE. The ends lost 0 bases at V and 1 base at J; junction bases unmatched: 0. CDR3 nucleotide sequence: TGTGCCAGCAGCTTGGGGACAGGCCAAGAGACCCAGTACTTC. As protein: CASSLGTGQETQYF.

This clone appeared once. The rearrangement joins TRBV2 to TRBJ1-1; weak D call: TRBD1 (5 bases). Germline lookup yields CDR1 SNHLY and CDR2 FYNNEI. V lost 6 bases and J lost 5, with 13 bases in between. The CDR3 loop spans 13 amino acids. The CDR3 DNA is TGTGCCAGCAGGGACACCTTGGGAACTGAAGCTTTCTTT. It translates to CASRDTLGTEAFF.

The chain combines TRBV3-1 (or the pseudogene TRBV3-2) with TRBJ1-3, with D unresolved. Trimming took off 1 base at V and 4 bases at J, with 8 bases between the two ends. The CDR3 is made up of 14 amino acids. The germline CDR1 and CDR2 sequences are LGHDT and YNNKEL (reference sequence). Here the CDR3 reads CASSQGVAGNTIYF. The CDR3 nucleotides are TGTGCCAGCAGCCAAGGGGTAGCCGGAAACACCATATATTTT.

As DNA, the CDR3 is TGTGCCAGCAGGACAGGGGGCGATCAGCCCCAGCATTTT. It is translated as CASRTGGDQPQHF. This chain joins TRBV6-6 and TRBJ1-5; 10 bases are shared with TRBD1. Germline V gives CDR1 MNHNY, CDR2 SVGAGI (reference sequence). CDR3 length: 13 residues. V trimming: 6 bases; J trimming: 5 bases; junction bases outside the gene matches: 1.

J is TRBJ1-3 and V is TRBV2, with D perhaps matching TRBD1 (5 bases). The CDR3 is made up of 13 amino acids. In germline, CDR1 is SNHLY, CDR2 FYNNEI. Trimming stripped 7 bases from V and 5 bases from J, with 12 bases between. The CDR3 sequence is CASKGLLRNTIYF. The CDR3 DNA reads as TGTGCCAGCAAGGGGTTGCTAAGAAACACCATATATTTT.

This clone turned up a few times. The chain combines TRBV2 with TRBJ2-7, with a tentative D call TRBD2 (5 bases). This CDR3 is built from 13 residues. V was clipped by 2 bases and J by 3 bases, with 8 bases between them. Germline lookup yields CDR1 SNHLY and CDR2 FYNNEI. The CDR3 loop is CASSEQDFYEQYF. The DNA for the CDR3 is TGTGCCAGCAGTGAACAGGACTTCTACGAGCAGTACTTC.

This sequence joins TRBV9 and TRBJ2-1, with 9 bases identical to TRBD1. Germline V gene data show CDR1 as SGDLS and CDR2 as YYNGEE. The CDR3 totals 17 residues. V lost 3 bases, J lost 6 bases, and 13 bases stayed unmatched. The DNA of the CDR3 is TGTGCCAGCAGCGCCCGGGACAGGGTTCAGGGGAGCAATGAGCAGTTCTTC. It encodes CASSARDRVQGSNEQFF.

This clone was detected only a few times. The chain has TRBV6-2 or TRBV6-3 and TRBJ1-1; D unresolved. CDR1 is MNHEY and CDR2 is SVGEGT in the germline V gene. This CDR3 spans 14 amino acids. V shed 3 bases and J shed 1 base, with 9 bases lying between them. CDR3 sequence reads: CASSYNIQNTEAFF. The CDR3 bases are TGTGCCAGCAGTTATAACATACAGAACACTGAAGCTTTCTTT.

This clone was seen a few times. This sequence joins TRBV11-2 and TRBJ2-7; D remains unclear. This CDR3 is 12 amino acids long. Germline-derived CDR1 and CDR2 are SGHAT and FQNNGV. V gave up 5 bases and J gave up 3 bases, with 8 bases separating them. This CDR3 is CASSPISYEQYF. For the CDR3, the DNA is TGTGCCAGCAGCCCCATCAGCTACGAGCAGTACTTC.

CDR3 amino acids: CASSLAGGPTEAFF. The CDR3 DNA sequence: TGTGCCAGCAGCTTAGCAGGAGGGCCCACTGAAGCTTTCTTT. V gene TRBV5-4 combines with J gene TRBJ1-1; D remains unclear. This CDR3 has 14 residues. Germline CDR1 SGHNT, CDR2 YYREEE (reference sequence). Trimming left V 2 bases short and J 4 bases short, with 12 bases between.

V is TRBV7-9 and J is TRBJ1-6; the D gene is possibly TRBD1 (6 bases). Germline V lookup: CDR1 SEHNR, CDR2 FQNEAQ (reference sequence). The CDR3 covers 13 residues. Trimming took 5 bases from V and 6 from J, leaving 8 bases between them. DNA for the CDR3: TGTGCCAGCAGCGTACAGGGTAATTCACCCCTCCACTTT. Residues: CASSVQGNSPLHF.

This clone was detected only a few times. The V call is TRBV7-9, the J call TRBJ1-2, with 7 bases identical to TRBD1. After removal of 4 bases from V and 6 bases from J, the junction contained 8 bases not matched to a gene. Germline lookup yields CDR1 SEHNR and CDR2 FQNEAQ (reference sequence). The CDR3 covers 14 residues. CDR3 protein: CASSSFRGRDGYTF. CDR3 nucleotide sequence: TGTGCCAGCAGCTCGTTTAGGGGGCGTGATGGCTACACCTTC.

The CDR3 DNA follows: TGTGCCAGCAGCTTGACAGGGATTATTGGAAACACCATATATTTT. Translating it yields CASSLTGIIGNTIYF. The J gene is TRBJ1-3, the V gene TRBV5-8; D perhaps matches TRBD1 (6 bases). In germline, CDR1 is SGHTS, CDR2 YDEGEE. The CDR3 is 15 residues long. V shed 1 base and J shed 3 bases, with 11 bases lying between them. The full variable domain, rest sourced from reference TRBV5-8 and TRBJ1-3, is EAGVTQSPTHLIKTRGQQATLRCSPISGHTSVYWYQQALGLGLQFLLWYDEGEERNRGNFPPRFSGRQFPNYSSELNVNALELEDSALYLCASSLTGIIGNTIYFGEGSWLTVV.

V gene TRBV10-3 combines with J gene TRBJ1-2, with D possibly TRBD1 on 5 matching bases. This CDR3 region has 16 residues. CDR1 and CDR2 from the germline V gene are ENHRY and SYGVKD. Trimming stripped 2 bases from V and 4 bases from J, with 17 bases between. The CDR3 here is CAISEVKLLRGYGYTF. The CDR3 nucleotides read TGTGCCATCAGTGAGGTGAAGCTCCTAAGGGGCTATGGCTACACCTTC.

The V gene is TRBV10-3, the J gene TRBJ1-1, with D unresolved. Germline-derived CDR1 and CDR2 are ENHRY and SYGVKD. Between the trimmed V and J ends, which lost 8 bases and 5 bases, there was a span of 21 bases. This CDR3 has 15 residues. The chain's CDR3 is CAIALREDPPTEAFF. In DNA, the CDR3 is TGTGCCATCGCCCTCCGGGAAGACCCTCCGACTGAAGCTTTCTTT.

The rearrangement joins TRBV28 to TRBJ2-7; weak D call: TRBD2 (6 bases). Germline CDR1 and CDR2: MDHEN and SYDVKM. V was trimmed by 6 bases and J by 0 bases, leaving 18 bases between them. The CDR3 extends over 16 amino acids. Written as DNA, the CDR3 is TGTGCCAGCAGCCCTACGGGACTCTCAGACTCCTACGAGCAGTACTTC. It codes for CASSPTGLSDSYEQYF.

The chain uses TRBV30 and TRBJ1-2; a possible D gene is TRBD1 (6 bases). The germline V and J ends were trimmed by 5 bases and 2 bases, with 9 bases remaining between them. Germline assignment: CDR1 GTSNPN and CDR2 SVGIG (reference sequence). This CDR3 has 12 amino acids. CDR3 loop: CAWSQGNYGYTF. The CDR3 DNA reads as TGTGCCTGGTCACAGGGAAACTATGGCTACACCTTC.